The 31 T cell receptor beta chains below all came from one sample that was sequenced in a study of beta chain features in type 1 diabetes. What these receptors recognize is not known. The authors reverse transcribed all of the isolated RNA, so sequencing captured expressed TCRB transcripts. Here immunoSEQ multiplex PCR was the method, and the copy in TCRdb shows in-frame clones only, minus some. Of a few hundred thousand clones detected, around 13% appear once; the ten largest clones hold roughly 0.019%. Regarding the study as a whole: The study found moderately but significantly shorter TCRB CDR3s in all four CD4+ subsets of Type 1 diabetes patients.

Sequencing used naive CD4+ T cells from blood. These receptor sequences come from a man between 25 and 39 years old with type 1 diabetes.

The chain carries TRBV7-2 and TRBJ2-3; TRBD2 aligns across 14 bases. The junction had 6 bases not matched to a gene; V was cut back by 1 base and J by 6 bases. The CDR3 totals 17 residues. From germline, CDR1 is SGHTA and CDR2 FQGNSA. CDR3 region: CASSLGLAGGPSDTQYF. The CDR3 DNA reads TGTGCCAGCAGCTTAGGACTAGCGGGAGGGCCCTCGGATACGCAGTATTTT.

This clone was seen only a few times. This chain links TRBV28 with TRBJ1-5; 10 bases match TRBD1. CDR3 length: 15 amino acids. Germline CDR1 and CDR2: MDHEN and SYDVKM. After removal of 4 bases from V and 3 bases from J, the junction contained 3 bases not matched to a gene. The CDR3 sequence is CASSSGQGNNQPQHF. CDR3 DNA sequence: TGTGCCAGCAGTTCGGGACAGGGGAACAATCAGCCCCAGCATTTT.

This clone appeared a few times. The J gene is TRBJ1-1, the V gene TRBV25-1; TRBD1 matches 7 bases. The CDR3 covers 14 residues. Looked up from germline, CDR1 is MGHDK and CDR2 is SYGVNS. J was trimmed by 4 bases and V by 7 bases; bases with no gene match: 9. For the CDR3, the DNA is TGTGCCAGCACCCCAAGGGCAGGGGGCACTGAAGCTTTCTTT. Translating it yields CASTPRAGGTEAFF.

This clone has just a few counts. The chain recombines TRBV28 with TRBJ2-3; D might be TRBD2 (5 bases). V was cut by 7 bases and J by 2 bases, with 10 bases left in between. This CDR3 has 13 amino acids. Germline V gene data show CDR1 as MDHEN and CDR2 as SYDVKM. CDR3 bases: TGTGCCAGCATAGGAGGACTCACAGATACGCAGTATTTT. Translating gives CASIGGLTDTQYF.

This clone was counted only a few times. V and J are TRBV19 and TRBJ2-7, with TRBD2 matching over 11 bases. With 5 bases clipped from V and 0 bases from J, the junction kept 6 bases outside the gene matches. There are 16 residues in the CDR3. Germline CDR1 and CDR2: LNHDA and SQIVND (reference sequence). CDR3 loop: CASSAETSGSSYEQYF. The CDR3 nucleotides read TGTGCCAGTAGTGCGGAAACTAGCGGGAGCTCCTACGAGCAGTACTTC.

The CDR3 loop is CAWSIPGQTDEQYF. The CDR3 DNA sequence: TGTGCCTGGAGTATACCGGGACAGACGGACGAGCAGTACTTC. The chain couples TRBV30 to TRBJ2-7, with 7 bases lining up with TRBD1. This CDR3 has 14 residues. The junction had 9 bases not matched to a gene; V was cut back by 2 bases and J by 5 bases. Germline CDR1 GTSNPN, CDR2 SVGIG (reference sequence).

V gene TRBV2 combines with J gene TRBJ1-5, with 9 bases aligning to TRBD1. Germline lookup yields CDR1 SNHLY and CDR2 FYNNEI. The V segment lost 4 bases and the J segment 7 bases; nucleotides outside the gene matches: 5. The CDR3 length is 14 residues. The CDR3 loop is CASSGDREVQPQHF. The CDR3 coding sequence is TGTGCCAGCAGTGGGGACAGGGAGGTCCAGCCCCAGCATTTT.

The gene calls are TRBV19 and TRBJ2-7, with 9 bases lining up with TRBD1. This CDR3 spans 15 amino acids. The germline CDR1 and CDR2 sequences are LNHDA and SQIVND (reference sequence). The junction had 13 bases not matched to a gene; V was cut back by 7 bases and J by 6 bases. The CDR3, as DNA: TGTGCCAGTAATAACGGGGGACAGGGAATGGGCGAGCAGTACTTC. Amino acids: CASNNGGQGMGEQYF.

This clone was counted a few times. The J gene is TRBJ2-1, the V gene TRBV7-2; unclear D gene. Germline CDR1 reads SGHTA; CDR2 reads FQGNSA. The CDR3 covers 13 residues. Trimming took off 3 bases at V and 6 bases at J, with 9 bases between the two ends. CDR3 coding DNA: TGTGCCAGCAGCTTCCCGAGCCTCAATGAGCAGTTCTTC. This encodes CASSFPSLNEQFF.

The chain uses TRBV30 and TRBJ1-2; TRBD1 matches 7 bases. The CDR3 length is 13 residues. J lost 8 bases, V lost 3 bases, and 9 bases had no gene match. Germline CDR1 is GTSNPN and CDR2 is SVGIG (reference sequence). The chain's CDR3 is CAWRPGQAGGYTF. The CDR3 DNA sequence: TGTGCCTGGAGGCCCGGACAGGCAGGCGGCTACACCTTC.

This clone appeared a few times. The chain couples TRBV4-1 to TRBJ2-2; maybe TRBD1 (7 bases). The CDR3 has 16 amino acids. Germline V CDR1 and CDR2: MGHRA, YSYEKL. V lost 2 bases, J lost 4 bases, and 14 bases lay in between. CDR3 sequence: CASSQLQGRGTGELFF. DNA of the CDR3: TGCGCCAGCAGCCAATTACAGGGGCGGGGCACCGGGGAGCTGTTTTTT.

This clone has only a few counts. V gene TRBV30 combines with J gene TRBJ2-1; TRBD2 aligns across 12 bases. The CDR3 length is 14 residues. V shed 3 bases, J shed 8 bases, and the junction held 5 bases outside the gene matches. Germline assignment: CDR1 GTSNPN and CDR2 SVGIG (reference sequence). CDR3 DNA sequence: TGTGCCTGGAGACTAGCGGGAGGTCTCGATGAGCAGTTCTTC. It yields the protein CAWRLAGGLDEQFF.

This clone has a handful of counts. The V call is TRBV9, the J call TRBJ2-1; 7 bases align to TRBD2. V was pared by 4 bases and J by 6 bases, with 13 bases of the junction left unmatched. Germline V gene data show CDR1 as SGDLS and CDR2 as YYNGEE. The CDR3 has 16 amino acids. CDR3: CASSRLGGRIGNEQFF. DNA of the CDR3: TGTGCCAGCAGCCGGCTAGGCGGGAGAATCGGCAATGAGCAGTTCTTC.

This clone was seen a handful of times. The rearrangement uses TRBV7-9 and TRBJ2-3; possibly TRBD1 for D (6 bases). There are 14 residues in the CDR3. The germline gives CDR1 SEHNR, CDR2 FQNEAQ (reference sequence). Trimming shortened V by 5 bases and J by 2 bases, and 11 bases separated the two germline ends. The CDR3 coding sequence is TGTGCCAGCAGCCTCCAGGGGCTCACAGATACGCAGTATTTT. This encodes CASSLQGLTDTQYF.

The chain links TRBV18 to TRBJ1-5, with TRBD1 identical over 8 bases. The V and J ends lost 6 bases and 5 bases, in that order; junction bases with no gene match: 9. CDR1 and CDR2 (germline): KGHSH, LQKENI. The CDR3 totals 15 residues. The DNA for the CDR3 is TGTGCCAGCTCCCGCGACAGGGGATGGGATCAGCCCCAGCATTTT. Its protein product is CASSRDRGWDQPQHF.

This sequence joins TRBV5-4 and TRBJ2-5; TRBD2 might be the D (6 bases). Looked up from germline, CDR1 is SGHNT and CDR2 is YYREEE (reference sequence). Trimming removed 4 bases from V and 5 bases from J, with 21 bases in between. The CDR3 totals 16 residues. The CDR3 loop is CASSAAPREDSETQYF. CDR3 DNA: TGTGCCAGCAGCGCCGCTCCGAGGGAGGACTCGGAGACCCAGTACTTC.

The chain links TRBV4-1 to TRBJ1-2; D not certain. Per the germline V gene, CDR1 is MGHRA and CDR2 is YSYEKL. Between the trimmed V and J ends, which lost 1 base and 4 bases, there was a span of 25 bases. This CDR3 contains 19 residues. The CDR3 loop is CASSQVTWRSPRRLYGYTF. The CDR3 nucleotides read TGCGCCAGCAGCCAAGTGACGTGGAGAAGCCCAAGGCGGCTCTATGGCTACACCTTC.

The chain combines TRBV21-1 with TRBJ2-1; TRBD1, the table's D call, lacks a check against the DNA. TRBV21-1 is labeled a pseudogene. This CDR3 has 14 amino acids. CDR3 in amino acids: CASSSGTGMNEQFF. The CDR3 nucleotides read TGTGCCAGCAGCTCAGGGACAGGGATGAATGAGCAGTTCTTC.

CDR3 nucleotides: TGTGCCAGCAGGGGGACTAGCTCCTACAATGAGCAGTTCTTC. Translation gives CASRGTSSYNEQFF. This chain links TRBV2 with TRBJ2-1, with TRBD2 matching 8 bases. This CDR3 contains 14 residues. The germline V gene encodes CDR1 SNHLY and CDR2 FYNNEI. The ends lost 6 bases at V and 0 bases at J; junction bases unmatched: 1. The entire variable domain, with the rest obtained from reference TRBV2 and TRBJ2-1, is as follows: EPEVTQTPSHQVTQMGQEVILRCVPISNHLYFYWYRQILGQKVEFLVSFYNNEISEKSEIFDDQFSVERPDGSNFTLKIRSTKLEDSAMYFCASRGTSSYNEQFFGPGTRLTVL.

Of note for this clone: Given the absence of the conserved phenylalanine or tryptophan at the CDR3 end, a read error is likely. The rearrangement links TRBV30 to TRBJ1-6; 7 nucleotides match TRBD1. After removal of 4 bases from V and 6 bases from J, the junction contained 15 bases not matched to a gene. CDR3 length: 17 residues. CDR1 is GTSNPN, CDR2 SVGIG, per germline (reference sequence). The CDR3: CAWMGDSPFKLNSPLHL. DNA of the CDR3: TGTGCCTGGATGGGGGACAGTCCCTTCAAGCTTAATTCACCCCTCCACCTT.

This clone came up a few times. The gene calls are TRBV4-1 and TRBJ2-3, with TRBD2 identical over 7 bases. V trimming: 0 bases; J trimming: 3 bases; junction bases outside the gene matches: 3. Germline V gene sequence: CDR1 MGHRA, CDR2 YSYEKL. The CDR3 spans 15 residues. CDR3 DNA: TGCGCCAGCAGCCAAGAAGGCGGGAGTACAGATACGCAGTATTTT. Protein product: CASSQEGGSTDTQYF.

V gene TRBV9 combines with J gene TRBJ2-3, with 12 nucleotides matching TRBD2. CDR1 is SGDLS, CDR2 YYNGEE, per germline. CDR3 length equals 16 residues. Trimming removed 4 bases from V and 6 bases from J; junction bases left unmatched: 9. The CDR3 spells CASSPRLAGDQDTQYF. CDR3 DNA: TGTGCCAGCAGCCCTCGACTAGCGGGGGACCAGGATACGCAGTATTTT.

A few counts support this clone. This chain uses TRBV6-5 with TRBJ1-1; D possibly corresponds to TRBD1 (5 bases). The CDR3 runs to 13 residues. CDR1 is MNHEY, CDR2 SVGAGI, per germline. V dropped 2 bases and J dropped 8 bases, with 12 bases sitting between them. The CDR3: CASSYTKGLEAFF. CDR3 sequence (DNA): TGTGCCAGCAGTTACACGAAGGGACTGGAAGCTTTCTTT.

V usage is TRBV6-5 and J usage is TRBJ1-1; tentative D call: TRBD1 (5 bases). CDR1 MNHEY and CDR2 SVGAGI come from the germline V gene. This CDR3 spans 14 amino acids. The ends were cut back, 4 bases at V and 1 base at J, with 10 bases in the middle. The CDR3 loop reads CASSFRQTNTEAFF. CDR3 in DNA: TGTGCCAGCAGTTTCCGACAGACGAACACTGAAGCTTTCTTT.

The sample holds a few counts of this clone. The chain uses TRBV27 and TRBJ2-2, with TRBD1 as a possible D gene (6 bases). V gave up 3 bases and J gave up 4 bases, with 9 bases separating them. Germline V CDR1 and CDR2: MNHEY, SMNVEV (reference sequence). The CDR3 has 14 residues. The CDR3 loop reads CASSLQGSTGELFF. The CDR3, as DNA: TGTGCCAGCAGTTTGCAGGGGTCCACCGGGGAGCTGTTTTTT.

The rearrangement joins TRBV2 to TRBJ1-2, with TRBD1 as a possible D gene (6 bases). CDR1 SNHLY and CDR2 FYNNEI come from the germline V gene. The CDR3 has 13 residues. Trimming cost V 5 bases and J 7 bases, with 14 bases left between them. The CDR3 DNA follows: TGTGCCAGCAGTTATCAGGGGCCAGGTGGCTACACCTTC. Its protein product is CASSYQGPGGYTF.

The chain joins TRBV2 to TRBJ2-3; tentatively, D is TRBD2 (5 bases). The V end lost 6 bases, the J end lost 2 bases, and 9 bases lay between the germline ends. The CDR3 loop spans 13 amino acids. Germline lookup yields CDR1 SNHLY and CDR2 FYNNEI. In DNA form, the CDR3 reads TGTGCCAGCAGGCGGACTTACACAGATACGCAGTATTTT. Translated, it gives CASRRTYTDTQYF.

V is TRBV5-1 and J is TRBJ2-5; 7 nucleotides line up with TRBD2. In germline, CDR1 is SGHRS, CDR2 YFSETQ. The ends lost 3 bases at V and 4 bases at J; junction bases unmatched: 6. CDR3 size: 14 residues. The CDR3 spells CASSYGLVGETQYF. CDR3 coding DNA: TGCGCCAGCAGCTATGGACTAGTAGGAGAGACCCAGTACTTC.

This clone was observed a few times. The rearrangement uses TRBV11-3 and TRBJ1-2, with TRBD1 matching 9 bases. This CDR3 contains 16 residues. V gave up 0 bases and J gave up 3 bases; unmatched junction bases: 5. Germline CDR1 is SGHNT and CDR2 is YENEEA. The CDR3 reads CASSLEEGQGDYGYTF. The CDR3 DNA follows: TGTGCCAGCAGCTTAGAAGAGGGACAGGGTGACTATGGCTACACCTTC.

The chain is built from TRBV11-2 and TRBJ2-7; 9 bases map to TRBD1. The V segment lost 5 bases and the J segment 6 bases; nucleotides outside the gene matches: 5. The germline V gene encodes CDR1 SGHAT and CDR2 FQNNGV. The CDR3 has 13 amino acids. CDR3 in DNA: TGTGCCAGCAGCCGGGACAGGGAAGCCGAGCAGTACTTC. It codes for CASSRDREAEQYF.

This clone was seen more than once but under ten times. The gene calls are TRBV25-1 and TRBJ1-4; TRBD1 agrees at 10 bases. Trimming took 6 bases from V and 5 from J; bases not matched to a gene: 3. The germline V gene encodes CDR1 MGHDK and CDR2 SYGVNS. This CDR3 spans 14 amino acids. In DNA, the CDR3 is TGTGCCAGCAGGAGGGGACAGGGGAATGAAAAACTGTTTTTT. Residues: CASRRGQGNEKLFF.